This T cell receptor (beta chain) was identified during a study of blood T cell repertoires in COVID-19. Libraries were prepared by immunoSEQ multiplex PCR; TCRdb keeps only in-frame clonotypes and omits some of them. Of approximately 220,000 clones in the sample, roughly four fifths were seen once. After removal of 4 bases from V and 0 bases from J, the junction contained 3 bases not matched to a gene. The CDR3 is 15 amino acids. The germline gives CDR1 SEHNR, CDR2 FQNEAQ (reference sequence). This rearrangement joins TRBV7-9 to TRBJ2-3; 8 bases agree with TRBD2. The sequence was obtained from a woman in her 70s with acute or convalescent COVID-19. The sequencing input was peripheral blood. The CDR3: CASSSIAGSTDTQYF. CDR3 DNA sequence: TGTGCCAGCAGCTCCATAGCGGGAAGCACAGATACGCAGTATTTT.